The 28 T cell receptor beta chains below all came from one sample that was sequenced in a study of T cell responses to AZD1222 COVID-19 vaccine. The method was immunoSEQ multiplex PCR; TCRdb's version includes in-frame clones alone and lacks a portion of them. This sample has 100,000 to 130,000 clones, with about 90% found just once. The sample here was peripheral blood, taken 28 days after the second AZD1222 dose. These receptors were taken from an adult who received the AZD1222 COVID-19 vaccine.

The rearrangement uses TRBV19 and TRBJ1-5, with TRBD1 identical over 10 bases. Germline V lookup: CDR1 LNHDA, CDR2 SQIVND (reference sequence). The length of the CDR3 is 14 residues. Trimming cost V 9 bases and J 3 bases; bases outside gene matches: 5. CDR3 amino acids: CASRTGGINQPQHF. The CDR3 coding sequence is TGTGCCAGCCGGACAGGGGGAATCAATCAGCCCCAGCATTTT.

This chain links TRBV6-5 with TRBJ2-1, with 9 bases fitting TRBD1. The CDR3 is 15 amino acids. Germline loops: CDR1 MNHEY, CDR2 SVGAGI. V was pared by 6 bases and J by 4 bases, with 7 bases of the junction left unmatched. CDR3 DNA sequence: TGTGCCAGCAGACAACAGGGGGCGCGGTACAATGAGCAGTTCTTC. This codes for CASRQQGARYNEQFF.

V is TRBV11-2 and J is TRBJ1-2; 9 bases are shared with TRBD1. Trimming took 3 bases from V and 6 from J; bases not matched to a gene: 5. The germline CDR1 and CDR2 sequences are SGHAT and FQNNGV. The CDR3 loop spans 14 amino acids. The CDR3 DNA follows: TGTGCCAGCAGCTTTACAGGGGGCGGAGATGGCTACACCTTC. Translated: CASSFTGGGDGYTF.

The count of this clone is one. The chain links TRBV4-3 to TRBJ2-1, with D unclear. CDR1 LGHNA and CDR2 YSLEER come from the germline V gene. V gave up 0 bases and J gave up 4 bases, with 10 bases separating them. The CDR3 contains 15 residues. For the CDR3, the DNA is TGCGCCAGCAGCCAAGATTATAACAGATACAATGAGCAGTTCTTC. Amino acids: CASSQDYNRYNEQFF.

This clone appeared a single time. The chain joins TRBV5-8 to TRBJ1-5; no definite D call. Germline V CDR1 and CDR2: SGHTS, YDEGEE. V dropped 3 bases and J dropped 0 bases, with 10 bases sitting between them. This CDR3 is built from 15 residues. In DNA form, the CDR3 reads TGTGCCAGCAGCTGGGGAGTGCTTAGCAATCAGCCCCAGCATTTT. As protein: CASSWGVLSNQPQHF.

The chain is built from TRBV2 and TRBJ1-2, with TRBD1 identical over 9 bases. This CDR3 spans 14 amino acids. The germline gives CDR1 SNHLY, CDR2 FYNNEI. With 5 bases clipped from V and 4 bases from J, the junction kept 5 bases outside the gene matches. CDR3 sequence: CASSPGTGSYGYTF. The CDR3 DNA follows: TGTGCCAGCAGTCCCGGGACAGGGAGCTATGGCTACACCTTC.

The V and J genes are TRBV29-1 and TRBJ1-5, with 10 positions matching TRBD1. Germline values: CDR1 SQVTM, CDR2 ANQGSEA. J gave up 4 bases and V 6 bases, and 3 bases lay outside the gene matches. The CDR3 runs to 13 residues. The CDR3 nucleotides read TGCAGCGTGCGGACAGGGGGTAATCAGCCCCAGCATTTT. Its protein is CSVRTGGNQPQHF. The full variable domain, completed using reference TRBV29-1 and TRBJ1-5, is SAVISQKPSRDICQRGTSLTIQCQVDSQVTMMFWYRQQPGQSLTLIATANQGSEATYESGFVIDKFPISRPNLTFSTLTVSNMSPEDSSIYLCSVRTGGNQPQHFGDGTRLSIL.

The chain recombines TRBV10-3 with TRBJ2-1, with 7 bases matching TRBD1. The ends lost 9 bases at V and 2 bases at J; junction bases unmatched: 7. The CDR3 contains 14 residues. Germline CDR1 and CDR2: ENHRY and SYGVKD. The CDR3 DNA reads TGTGCCATGGGTCGGACAGGTACCTACAATGAGCAGTTCTTC. It yields the protein CAMGRTGTYNEQFF.

The chain links TRBV7-6 to TRBJ2-3; 7 nucleotides align to TRBD1. This CDR3 comprises 16 residues. The ends lost 5 bases at V and 0 bases at J; junction bases unmatched: 8. Germline assignment: CDR1 SGHVS and CDR2 FNYEAQ. The CDR3 protein is CASSTRYRGSTDTQYF. CDR3 sequence (DNA): TGTGCCAGCAGCACGCGCTACAGGGGAAGCACAGATACGCAGTATTTT.

In its sample, this clone was seen a few times. This chain joins TRBV28 and TRBJ2-7; D remains ambiguous. Trimming left V 4 bases short and J 4 bases short, with 5 bases between. CDR3 size: 11 residues. The germline V gene has CDR1 MDHEN and CDR2 SYDVKM. As DNA, the CDR3 is TGTGCCAGCAGTTATTTGTACGAGCAGTACTTC. It translates to CASSYLYEQYF.

The V and J genes are TRBV27 and TRBJ1-2; the D gene is possibly TRBD1 (5 bases). Germline V gene sequence: CDR1 MNHEY, CDR2 SMNVEV (reference sequence). The CDR3 is made up of 15 amino acids. V lost 0 bases and J lost 4, with 12 bases in between. This CDR3 is CASSLSSGTVYGYTF. In DNA form, the CDR3 reads TGTGCCAGCAGTTTATCGTCCGGGACGGTCTATGGCTACACCTTC.

The chain uses TRBV18 and TRBJ1-5; D gene unclear. V was trimmed by 3 bases and J by 2 bases, leaving 5 bases between them. Looked up from germline, CDR1 is KGHSH and CDR2 is LQKENI. There are 13 residues in the CDR3. The CDR3 sequence: CASSPEGNQPQHF. In DNA form, the CDR3 reads TGTGCCAGCTCACCGGAGGGCAATCAGCCCCAGCATTTT.

This clone is a singleton in its sample. The chain carries TRBV7-9 and TRBJ1-4; 9 bases fit TRBD1. With 0 bases clipped from V and 8 bases from J, the junction kept 4 bases outside the gene matches. The germline CDR1 and CDR2 sequences are SEHNR and FQNEAQ (reference sequence). CDR3 size: 15 residues. This CDR3 is CASSLALGTGEKLFF. CDR3 nucleotide sequence: TGTGCCAGCAGCTTAGCGCTTGGGACAGGGGAAAAACTGTTTTTT.

The V call is TRBV28, the J call TRBJ1-2; possibly TRBD1 for D (6 bases). V shed 4 bases and J shed 5 bases, with 17 bases lying between them. In germline, CDR1 is MDHEN, CDR2 SYDVKM. The CDR3 has 15 residues. CDR3 in amino acids: CASSYGGGQDYGYTF. CDR3 nucleotide sequence: TGTGCCAGCAGTTACGGAGGGGGGCAGGATTATGGCTACACCTTC.

This sequence joins TRBV5-6 and TRBJ1-1, with D unclear. Germline loops: CDR1 SGHDT, CDR2 YYEEEE. This CDR3 has 16 amino acids. V lost 4 bases to trimming and J lost 11 bases, with 27 bases between them. Written as DNA, the CDR3 is TGTGCCAGCAGCCATATTAAGAGCGGCGGGGTGTTCGTCGCTTTCTTT. This translates into CASSHIKSGGVFVAFF.

The V gene is TRBV27, the J gene TRBJ1-1; 7 bases match TRBD1. V lost 2 bases to trimming and J lost 4 bases; unmatched junction nucleotides: 4. Per germline, CDR1 MNHEY and CDR2 SMNVEV (reference sequence). The CDR3 has 14 amino acids. CDR3 amino acids: CASSLIPGGTEAFF. DNA of the CDR3: TGTGCCAGCAGTTTAATCCCAGGGGGCACTGAAGCTTTCTTT.

The genes are TRBV7-2 and TRBJ1-4; possibly TRBD1 for D (5 bases). Germline V CDR1 and CDR2: SGHTA, FQGNSA. The CDR3 is 15 amino acids. The V gene lost 5 bases and the J gene lost 7 bases, with 17 bases spanning the gap. The CDR3 bases are TGTGCCAGCAGCCCAACAGAGCAGGGTGGTGAAAAACTGTTTTTT. It yields the protein CASSPTEQGGEKLFF.

This chain connects TRBV6-5 to TRBJ1-1; no clear D. The CDR3 length is 13 residues. Trimming removed 4 bases from V and 0 bases from J, with 6 bases in between. The germline gives CDR1 MNHEY, CDR2 SVGAGI. The CDR3 DNA reads TGTGCCAGCAGTTTCGGGATGAACACTGAAGCTTTCTTT. Encoded protein: CASSFGMNTEAFF.

The CDR3 DNA is TGTGCCAGCAGTGCGACACCTCAAGGCCCAGATACGCAGTATTTT. Its translation: CASSATPQGPDTQYF. The chain is built from TRBV2 and TRBJ2-3; unclear D gene. The CDR3 is 15 residues long. Trimming stripped 4 bases from V and 4 bases from J, with 15 bases between. From germline, CDR1 is SNHLY and CDR2 FYNNEI.

This chain links TRBV5-5 with TRBJ2-7, with TRBD1 matching 7 bases. The V and J ends lost 3 bases and 7 bases, in that order; junction bases with no gene match: 10. The CDR3 totals 14 residues. Germline V lookup: CDR1 SGHKS, CDR2 YYEKEE (reference sequence). The chain's CDR3 is CASSSPTGTEEQYF. CDR3 DNA: TGTGCCAGCAGCTCCCCGACAGGGACCGAAGAGCAGTACTTC.

J is TRBJ1-5 and V is TRBV19; 8 nucleotides line up with TRBD1. V lost 5 bases, J lost 6 bases, and 6 bases stayed unmatched. The germline CDR1 and CDR2 sequences are LNHDA and SQIVND (reference sequence). The CDR3 is 14 residues long. The DNA for the CDR3 is TGTGCCAGTAGTGCGACAGGGGCGGCTCAGCCCCAGCATTTT. It translates to CASSATGAAQPQHF.

The chain combines TRBV9 with TRBJ2-3; D remains ambiguous. The CDR3 has 13 residues. CDR1 and CDR2 from the germline V gene are SGDLS and YYNGEE. Trimming shortened V by 0 bases and J by 2 bases, and 4 bases separated the two germline ends. Here the CDR3 DNA reads TGTGCCAGCAGCGTAGGAACCACAGATACGCAGTATTTT. This sequence encodes CASSVGTTDTQYF.

The V and J genes are TRBV5-1 and TRBJ1-2, with D possibly matching TRBD1 (5 bases). The V end was cut by 0 bases, the J end by 6 bases, with 12 bases between. Germline V gene data show CDR1 as SGHRS and CDR2 as YFSETQ. The CDR3 has 14 amino acids. As DNA, the CDR3 is TGCGCCAGCAGCTTGGTTGTGGGGCAGGATGGCTACACCTTC. Translated, it gives CASSLVVGQDGYTF.

The chain employs TRBV7-3 and TRBJ1-1; D ambiguous. Germline V gene data show CDR1 as SGHTA and CDR2 as FQGTGA. The CDR3 totals 14 residues. V shed 0 bases and J shed 2 bases, with 7 bases lying between them. In DNA, the CDR3 is TGTGCCAGCAGCTTAACGGGCAGCAACACTGAAGCTTTCTTT. Translating gives CASSLTGSNTEAFF.

The chain joins TRBV7-9 to TRBJ2-7; D is ambiguous. CDR1 and CDR2 from the germline V gene are SEHNR and FQNEAQ (reference sequence). CDR3 length equals 15 residues. Trimming pared 3 bases from V and 4 bases from J, leaving 16 bases between. The chain's CDR3 is CASSLTIVTEYEQYF. DNA of the CDR3: TGTGCCAGCAGCTTGACCATAGTCACAGAGTACGAGCAGTACTTC.

The gene calls are TRBV6-2 or TRBV6-3 and TRBJ2-7; the D gene is possibly TRBD1 (6 bases). Germline CDR1 MNHEY, CDR2 SVGEGT. The germline V and J ends were trimmed by 4 bases and 2 bases, with 15 bases remaining between them. The length of the CDR3 is 15 residues. The CDR3 nucleotides read TGTGCCAGCAGTTCGTTCTTGGACAGCACCTACGAGCAGTACTTC. Translated: CASSSFLDSTYEQYF.

This chain connects TRBV2 to TRBJ1-2; 8 bases are a match to TRBD1. CDR1 and CDR2 (germline): SNHLY, FYNNEI. This CDR3 has 12 residues. J was trimmed by 5 bases and V by 6 bases; bases with no gene match: 2. This chain's CDR3 is CASRRTGYGYTF. The CDR3 nucleotides are TGTGCCAGCAGACGGACAGGGTATGGCTACACCTTC.

This chain joins TRBV5-4 and TRBJ1-6, with D possibly being TRBD1 (6 bases). Germline-derived CDR1 and CDR2 are SGHNT and YYREEE (reference sequence). CDR3 length equals 17 residues. V was pared by 0 bases and J by 4 bases, with 14 bases between. The CDR3 DNA is TGTGCCAGCAGCTTGGCGGACAGACTGAAATATAATTCACCCCTCCACTTT. Translation: CASSLADRLKYNSPLHF.